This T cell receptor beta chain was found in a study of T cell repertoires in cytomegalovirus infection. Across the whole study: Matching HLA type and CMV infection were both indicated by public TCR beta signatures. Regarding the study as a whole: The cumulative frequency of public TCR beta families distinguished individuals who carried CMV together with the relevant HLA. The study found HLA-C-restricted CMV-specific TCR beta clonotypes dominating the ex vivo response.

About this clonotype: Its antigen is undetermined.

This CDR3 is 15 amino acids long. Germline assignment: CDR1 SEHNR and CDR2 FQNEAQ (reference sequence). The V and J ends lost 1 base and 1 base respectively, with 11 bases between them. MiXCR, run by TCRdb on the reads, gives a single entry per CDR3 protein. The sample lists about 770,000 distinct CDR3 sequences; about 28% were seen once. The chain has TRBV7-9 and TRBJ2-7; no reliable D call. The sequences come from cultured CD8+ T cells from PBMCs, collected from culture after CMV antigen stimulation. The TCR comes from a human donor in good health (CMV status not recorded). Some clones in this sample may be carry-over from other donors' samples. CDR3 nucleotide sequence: TGTGCCAGCAGCTTAGTTTCCACCGGTTCCTACGAGCAGTACTTC. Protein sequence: CASSLVSTGSYEQYF.